A selection of T cell receptor beta chains follows, all from one sample in a study of regulatory T cells in long-lasting Graves disease. Each CDR3 protein gets one entry after TCRdb re-called the multiplex PCR reads with MiXCR. The table lists roughly 610,000 distinct CDR3 sequences, about 15% of them singletons. These same data were also listed under a study on T cells in Graves' hyperthyroidism and ophthalmopathy.

The material was peripheral blood mononuclear cells (PBMCs), obtained at new diagnosis, from a patient treated with antithyroid drugs. All receptors derive from a woman aged 25 to 39 with Graves disease. The conserved cysteine and the conserved F or W are not part of the CDR3 here.

v_call,cdr3_aa
TRBV7-8,ASSPGAGGNIQY
TRBV5-1,ASSSSTGADYEQY
TRBV2,ASSDPGRTDTQY
TRBV2,ASSAQGASGEKLF
TRBV20-1,SATPGLAGGRSYNEQF
TRBV10-2,ASSDPGTTGYT
TRBV3-1,ASSHTTMGERGYT
TRBV5-1,ASSLGFSQETQY
TRBV3-1,ASSQGDRGPSYTQY
TRBV27,ASRNLLGQPYGYT
TRBV9,ASSPDLMPHTQY
TRBV5-4,ASSGLWDRGNYEQY
TRBV7-3,ASSPGGTGVKETQY
TRBV19,ASSPALQGVHGYT
TRBV28,ASSLGGTVTYEQY
TRBV2,ASSAAGYEQY
TRBV6-1,ASKGLPNTGELF
TRBV12-3/TRBV12-4,ASSLGFMGPEAF
TRBV18,ASSPKAKGSEQY
TRBV2,ASSEASVTLTGELF
TRBV20-1,SAPSGTEQF
TRBV7-9,ASISGTGAGNTIY
TRBV19,ASSIDGTRGNEQF
TRBV7-3,ASSFQSGTGELF
TRBV5-1,ASSFFQGADTQY
TRBV28,ASSNPGQGKKLF
TRBV12-3/TRBV12-4,ASSFREGYEQY
TRBV6-1,ASVAGPNLGATQY
TRBV7-8,ASSRGEIDSNQPQH
TRBV9,ASSSGAPADTQY
TRBV5-1,ASSYTSADNEQF
TRBV28,ASKGRGAGTNEKLF
TRBV11-2,ASTSYPGGVYEQY
TRBV18,ASSPQSPNTEAF
TRBV6-4,ASSEGLSNQPQH
TRBV7-2,ASSLELAVSYEQY
TRBV20-1,SASNLQQWNSYEQY
TRBV11-2,ASSPDRGGGSPLH